This T cell receptor (beta chain) appears in the sequencing data of a study of identical twins. General study findings and limits: Within cord blood, abundant beta clonotypes carried fewer insertions, but memory repertoires showed no such trend.

This clonotype was recorded many times. Its antigen is undetermined. CDR3 length: 16 amino acids. V trimming: 2 bases; J trimming: 6 bases; junction bases outside the gene matches: 5. The V gene's germline CDR1 is LGHDT and CDR2 YNNKEL (reference sequence). TCRdb used MiXCR to reprocess the 5' RACE reads, holding one entry per CDR3 protein. The sample gives 1.5 million to 2 million distinct CDR3 sequences, under 35% of which show up once; around 0.25% is in the top ten. V is TRBV3-1 and J is TRBJ2-1, with 12 bases aligning to TRBD2. The source of this sequence is a newborn girl in good health. Sequenced material: cord blood. CDR3 region: CASSQLAGGPRNEQFF. The CDR3 DNA reads TGTGCCAGCAGCCAACTAGCGGGAGGGCCTCGCAATGAGCAGTTCTTC.